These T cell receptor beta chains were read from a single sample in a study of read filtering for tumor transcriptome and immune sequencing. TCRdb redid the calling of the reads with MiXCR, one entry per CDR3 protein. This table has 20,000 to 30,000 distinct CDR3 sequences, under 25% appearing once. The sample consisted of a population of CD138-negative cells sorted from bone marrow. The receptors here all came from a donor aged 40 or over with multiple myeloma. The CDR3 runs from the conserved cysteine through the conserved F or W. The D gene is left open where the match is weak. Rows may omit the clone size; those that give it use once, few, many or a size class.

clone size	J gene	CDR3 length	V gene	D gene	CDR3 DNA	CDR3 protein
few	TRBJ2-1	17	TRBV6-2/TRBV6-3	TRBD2	TGTGCCAGCAGTTACTCCCCCCCGGGAGGGATTTACAATGAGCAGTTCTTC	CASSYSPPGGIYNEQFF
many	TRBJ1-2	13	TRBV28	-	TGTGCCAGCGGTGGGGGCTCTAACTATGGCTACACCTTC	CASGGGSNYGYTF
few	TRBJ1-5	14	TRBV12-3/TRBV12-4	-	TGTGCCAGCAGTCTTAAAAATAGCAATCAGCCCCAGCATTTT	CASSLKNSNQPQHF
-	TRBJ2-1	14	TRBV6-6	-	TGTGCCAGCAGTTACTCACGGGTGTACGATGAGCAGTTCTTC	CASSYSRVYDEQFF
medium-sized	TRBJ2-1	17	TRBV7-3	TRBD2	TGTGCCAGCAGCCCCGGAGTAGCGGGACGTTTTCGGAATGAGCAGTTCTTC	CASSPGVAGRFRNEQFF
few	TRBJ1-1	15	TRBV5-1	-	TGCGCCAGCAGCTTGGACGGGGGGGCGCGCACTGAAGCTTTCTTT	CASSLDGGARTEAFF
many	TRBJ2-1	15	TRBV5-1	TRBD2	TGCGCCAGCAGCACACCCGGGACTAGCGGCAATGAGCAGTTCTTC	CASSTPGTSGNEQFF
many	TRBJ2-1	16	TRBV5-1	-	TGCGCCAGCAGCTTTGACTTGAGGGCAGGGGATAAGGGGCAGTTCTTC	CASSFDLRAGDKGQFF
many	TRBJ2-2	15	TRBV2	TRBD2	TGTGCCAGCAGTGGAAGCGGGAGGGACACCGGGGAGCTGTTTTTT	CASSGSGRDTGELFF
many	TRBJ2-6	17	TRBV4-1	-	TGCGCCAGCAGCCAAGATCAGGTAGCCTCTGGGGCCAACGTCCTGACTTTC	CASSQDQVASGANVLTF
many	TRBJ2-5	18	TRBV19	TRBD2	TGTGCCAGTAGTATACACCTCAAGCTAACGGGAGGAGGTGAGACCCAGTACTTC	CASSIHLKLTGGGETQYF
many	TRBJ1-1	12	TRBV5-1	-	TGCGCCAGCAGCCTGGGCCCCACTGAAGCTTTCTTT	CASSLGPTEAFF